This T cell receptor beta chain was sequenced for a study of PD-1 blockade in classical Hodgkin lymphoma. Every patient had relapsed following autologous stem cell transplantation, and cohorts differed in brentuximab vedotin exposure. V lost 4 bases, J lost 1 base, and 14 bases lay in between. In germline, CDR1 is MGHDK, CDR2 SYGVNS. The length of the CDR3 is 16 residues. This table comes from immunoSEQ multiplex PCR, and its TCRdb copy is limited to in-frame clones, with some not included. The data hold more than 55,000 clones, with 88% observed a single time. The source was peripheral blood mononuclear cells (PBMCs), collected before the second cycle of nivolumab. The sequence was collected from a human donor with classical Hodgkin lymphoma. V usage is TRBV25-1 and J usage is TRBJ1-3; no clear D gene. The CDR3 is CASSVPGGSSGNTIYF. The CDR3 coding sequence is TGTGCCAGCAGTGTCCCTGGAGGGAGTTCTGGAAACACCATATATTTT.